This T cell receptor beta chain appears in the sequencing data of a study of identical twins. TCRdb reanalysed the 5' RACE reads using MiXCR and keeps one entry per CDR3 protein. Of 1.5 million to 2 million distinct CDR3 sequences in the sample, about 30% are singletons; the top ten hold about 0.25%. This clonotype was seen more than once but under ten times. The sequenced material came from cord blood. This clonotype originated in a newborn girl in good health.

The CDR3 is CATLDSNTQYF. CDR3 nucleotides: TGTGCCACGCTGGATAGTAATACGCAGTATTTT. J is TRBJ2-3 and V is TRBV27; no definite D call. V was cut by 10 bases and J by 7 bases, with 12 bases left in between. CDR1 and CDR2 (germline): MNHEY, SMNVEV (reference sequence). The CDR3 is made up of 11 amino acids.